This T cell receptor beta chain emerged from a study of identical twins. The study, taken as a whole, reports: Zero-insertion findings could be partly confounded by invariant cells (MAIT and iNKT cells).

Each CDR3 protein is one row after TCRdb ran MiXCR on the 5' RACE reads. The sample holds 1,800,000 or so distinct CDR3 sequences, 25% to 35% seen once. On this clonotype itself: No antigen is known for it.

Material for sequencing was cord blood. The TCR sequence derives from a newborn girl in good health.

Here the CDR3 DNA reads TGTGCCAGCAGCGTAGTAAGCGGGGCTCCCACAGATACGCAGTATTTT. Encoded protein: CASSVVSGAPTDTQYF. The rearrangement uses TRBV9 and TRBJ2-3; 7 bases are a match to TRBD2. The CDR3 sequence is 16 residues long. Germline CDR1 SGDLS, CDR2 YYNGEE. V gave up 0 bases and J gave up 2 bases; unmatched junction bases: 6.